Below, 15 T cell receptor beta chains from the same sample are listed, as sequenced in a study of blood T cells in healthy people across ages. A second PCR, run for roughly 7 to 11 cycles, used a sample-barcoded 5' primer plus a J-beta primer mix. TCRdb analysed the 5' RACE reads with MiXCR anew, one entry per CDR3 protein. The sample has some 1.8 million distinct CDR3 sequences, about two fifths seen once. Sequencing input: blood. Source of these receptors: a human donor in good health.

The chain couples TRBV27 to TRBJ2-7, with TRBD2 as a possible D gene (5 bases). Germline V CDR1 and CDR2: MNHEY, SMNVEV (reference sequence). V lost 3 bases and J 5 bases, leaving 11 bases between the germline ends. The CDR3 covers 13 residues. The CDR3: CASSFGSQNEQYF. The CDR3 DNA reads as TGTGCCAGCAGTTTTGGGAGCCAGAACGAGCAGTACTTC.

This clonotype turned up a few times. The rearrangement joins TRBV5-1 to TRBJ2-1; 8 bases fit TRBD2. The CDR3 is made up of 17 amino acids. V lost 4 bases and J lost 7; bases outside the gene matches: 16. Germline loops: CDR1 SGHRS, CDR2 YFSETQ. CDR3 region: CASSPRGSGASGNEQFF. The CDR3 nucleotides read TGCGCCAGCAGCCCGAGGGGTAGCGGGGCGTCAGGGAATGAGCAGTTCTTC.

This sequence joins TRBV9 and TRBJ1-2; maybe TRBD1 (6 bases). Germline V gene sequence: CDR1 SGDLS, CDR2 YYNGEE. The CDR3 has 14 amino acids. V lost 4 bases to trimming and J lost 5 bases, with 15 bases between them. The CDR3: CASSPEIGGYGYTF. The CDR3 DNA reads TGTGCCAGCAGCCCAGAAATAGGGGGATATGGCTACACCTTC.

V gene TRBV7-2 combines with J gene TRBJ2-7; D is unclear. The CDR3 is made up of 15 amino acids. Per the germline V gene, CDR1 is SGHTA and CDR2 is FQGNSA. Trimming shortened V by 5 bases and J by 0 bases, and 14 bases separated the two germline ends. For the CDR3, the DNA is TGTGCCAGCAGCGCCCTCGGTGTGAGCTCCTACGAGCAGTACTTC. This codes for CASSALGVSSYEQYF.

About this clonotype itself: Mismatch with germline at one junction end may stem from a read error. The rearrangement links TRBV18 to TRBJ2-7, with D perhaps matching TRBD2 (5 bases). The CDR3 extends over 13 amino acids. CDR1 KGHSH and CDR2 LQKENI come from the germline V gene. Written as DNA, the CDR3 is TGTGCCAGCTCACCCGGGGTTGCCTACGGGCAGTACTTC. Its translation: CASSPGVAYGQYF.

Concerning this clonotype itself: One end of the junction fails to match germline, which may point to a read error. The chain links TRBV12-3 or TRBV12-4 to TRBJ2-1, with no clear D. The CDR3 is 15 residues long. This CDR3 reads CAGSLDFYSYNEQFF. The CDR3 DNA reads TGTGCCGGCAGTCTAGACTTCTATTCCTACAATGAGCAGTTCTTC.

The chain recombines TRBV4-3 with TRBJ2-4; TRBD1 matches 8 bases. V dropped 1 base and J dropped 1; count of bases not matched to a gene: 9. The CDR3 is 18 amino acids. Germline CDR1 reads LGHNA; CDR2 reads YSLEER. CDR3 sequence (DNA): TGCGCCAGCAGCCAAGGGCCGGCAGGGGGCTCGGCCAAAAACATTCAGTACTTC. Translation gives CASSQGPAGGSAKNIQYF.

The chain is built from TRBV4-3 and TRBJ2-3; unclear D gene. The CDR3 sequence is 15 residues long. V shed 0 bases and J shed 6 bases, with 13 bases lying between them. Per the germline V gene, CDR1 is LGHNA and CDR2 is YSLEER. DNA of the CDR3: TGCGCCAGCAGCCAAGACTGGACCCCCGGGGATACGCAGTATTTT. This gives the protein CASSQDWTPGDTQYF.

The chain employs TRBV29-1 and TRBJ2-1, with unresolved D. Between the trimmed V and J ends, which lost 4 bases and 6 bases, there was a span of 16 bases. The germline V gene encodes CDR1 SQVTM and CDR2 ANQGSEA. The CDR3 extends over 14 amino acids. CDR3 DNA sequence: TGCAGCGTTGCTGGCCCCCCCCAACGCAATGAGCAGTTCTTC. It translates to CSVAGPPQRNEQFF.

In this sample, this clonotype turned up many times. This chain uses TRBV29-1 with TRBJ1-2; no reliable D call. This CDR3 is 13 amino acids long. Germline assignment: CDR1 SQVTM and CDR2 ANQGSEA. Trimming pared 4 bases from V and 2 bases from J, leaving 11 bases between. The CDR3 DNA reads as TGCAGCGTTGGAATCCAGCCAAACTATGGCTACACCTTC. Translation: CSVGIQPNYGYTF.

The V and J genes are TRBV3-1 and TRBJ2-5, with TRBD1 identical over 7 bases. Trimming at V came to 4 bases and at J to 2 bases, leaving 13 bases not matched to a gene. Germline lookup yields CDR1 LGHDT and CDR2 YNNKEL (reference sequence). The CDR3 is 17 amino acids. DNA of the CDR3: TGTGCCAGCAGCCGACGATTCGGGACAGATAAACAAGAGACCCAGTACTTC. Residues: CASSRRFGTDKQETQYF.

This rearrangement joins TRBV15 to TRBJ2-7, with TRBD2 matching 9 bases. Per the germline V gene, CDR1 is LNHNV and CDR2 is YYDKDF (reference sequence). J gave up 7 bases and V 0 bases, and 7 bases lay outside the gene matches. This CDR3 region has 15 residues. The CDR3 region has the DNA TGTGCCACCAGCAGAGATTACGGCGGGGGGGCTGAGCAGTACTTC. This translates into CATSRDYGGGAEQYF.

The CDR3 sequence: CSALQPEGIDTQYF. The CDR3 nucleotides are TGCAGTGCCTTACAGCCCGAAGGCATAGATACGCAGTATTTT. This chain links TRBV20-1 with TRBJ2-3, with D uncertain. V was trimmed by 6 bases and J by 5 bases, leaving 18 bases between them. CDR1 is DFQATT, CDR2 SNEGSKA, per germline (reference sequence). The CDR3 is 14 residues long.

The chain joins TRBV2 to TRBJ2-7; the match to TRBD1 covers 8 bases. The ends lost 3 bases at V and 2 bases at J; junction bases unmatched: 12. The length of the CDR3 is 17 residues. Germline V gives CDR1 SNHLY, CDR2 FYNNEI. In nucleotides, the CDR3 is TGTGCCAGCAGTGAGAAGCCTCGCGGGACAGGAGCCTACGAGCAGTACTTC. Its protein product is CASSEKPRGTGAYEQYF.

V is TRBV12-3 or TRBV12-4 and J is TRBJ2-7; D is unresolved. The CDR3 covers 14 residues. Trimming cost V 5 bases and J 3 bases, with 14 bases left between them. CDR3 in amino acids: CASSPRARHYEQYF. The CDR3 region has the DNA TGTGCCAGCAGTCCCCGGGCTAGACACTACGAGCAGTACTTC.